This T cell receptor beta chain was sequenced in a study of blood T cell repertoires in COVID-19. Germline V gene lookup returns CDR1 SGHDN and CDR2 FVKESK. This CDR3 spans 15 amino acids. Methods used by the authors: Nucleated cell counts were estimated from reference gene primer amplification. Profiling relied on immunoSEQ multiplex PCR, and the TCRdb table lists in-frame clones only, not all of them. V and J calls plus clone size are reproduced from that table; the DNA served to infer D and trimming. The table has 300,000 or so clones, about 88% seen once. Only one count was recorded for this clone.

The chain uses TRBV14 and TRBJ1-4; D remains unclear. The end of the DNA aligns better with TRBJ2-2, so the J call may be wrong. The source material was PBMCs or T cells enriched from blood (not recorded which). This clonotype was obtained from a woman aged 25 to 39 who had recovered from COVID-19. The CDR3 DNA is TGTGCCAGCAGCCCGGCCGGGCCCTCTGTGAGGGAGCTGTTTTTT. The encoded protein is CASSPAGPSVRELFF.